Listed here is a single TCR beta chain. Its cognate antigen is unknown. Relative to the germline gene, one junction end is altered; a read error may explain this. A modified ARM-PCR protocol with three rounds of nested PCR amplified TCRbeta. One entry per CDR3 protein, called by TCRdb with MiXCR from the multiplex PCR reads. The sample carries tens of thousands of distinct CDR3 sequences, over 75% recorded once. The data derive from a study of tumor and adjacent non-tumor tissue in lung cancer. The study, taken as a whole, reports: In normal lung, the top 100 clones were significantly more dominant than in tumor.

RNA was extracted from bulk tissue without any cell sorting. The CDR3 consists of 15 residues. V and J are TRBV12-3 or TRBV12-4 and TRBJ2-1; 7 bases agree with TRBD2. Sequenced material: lung tumor tissue. The TCR comes from a woman in her fifties or sixties with non-small cell lung cancer. The CDR3 DNA reads as TGTGTCAGCAGCCCGGCACGGGGAGGGCCCTATGAGCAGTTCTTC. It translates to CVSSPARGGPYEQFF.